Following are 30 T cell receptor beta chains from one sample sequenced in a study of CD8 T cells in Susac syndrome. Random hexamers served to reverse transcribe roughly 0.45 to 1 ug RNA. TCRdb analysed the immunoSEQ multiplex PCR reads with MiXCR anew, one entry per CDR3 protein. The sample has 130,000 to 150,000 distinct CDR3 sequences, roughly 95% seen once. Sequencing used CD4+ T cells from PBMCs. These receptors were taken from a human donor in good health.

The sample holds one count of this clonotype. Relative to the germline gene, one junction end is altered; a read error may explain this. CDR3 in DNA: TGTGCCAGCAGCTTACCGCAGCCCGGGCCGCGCTACTTT. Its translation: CASSLPQPGPRYF. The chain uses TRBV11-2 and TRBJ1-1; D ambiguous. Looked up from germline, CDR1 is SGHAT and CDR2 is FQNNGV. This CDR3 has 13 residues.

This chain joins TRBV11-1 and TRBJ2-2; D uncertain. This CDR3 region has 14 residues. V lost 11 bases to trimming and J lost 5 bases, with 18 bases between them. In germline, CDR1 is SGHAT, CDR2 FQDESV (reference sequence). The CDR3 nucleotides are TGTGCCTCCACCATGGGAAGGGTAACCGGGGAGCTGTTTTTT. Amino acid sequence: CASTMGRVTGELFF.

The V and J genes are TRBV7-3 and TRBJ1-1; a weak D match, TRBD1 (6 bases). The CDR3 length is 14 residues. Per the germline V gene, CDR1 is SGHTA and CDR2 is FQGTGA. Between the trimmed V and J ends, which lost 5 bases and 0 bases, there was a span of 10 bases. In nucleotides, the CDR3 is TGTGCCAGCAGCCCACAGGGCATGAACACTGAAGCTTTCTTT. Its translation is CASSPQGMNTEAFF. The whole variable domain, filled in from reference TRBV7-3 and TRBJ1-1, reads GAGVSQTPSNKVTEKGKYVELRCDPISGHTALYWYRQSLGQGPEFLIYFQGTGAADDSGLPNDRFFAVRPEGSVSTLKIQRTERGDSAVYLCASSPQGMNTEAFFGQGTRLTVV.

The chain recombines TRBV5-1 with TRBJ2-1; 11 nucleotides match TRBD2. The CDR3 totals 18 residues. Germline lookup yields CDR1 SGHRS and CDR2 YFSETQ. J lost 3 bases, V lost 1 base, and 9 bases had no gene match. This CDR3 is CASSLSRLAGGYYNEQFF. The CDR3 region has the DNA TGCGCCAGCAGCTTGAGTAGATTAGCGGGAGGGTACTACAATGAGCAGTTCTTC. Drawing the rest from reference TRBV5-1 and TRBJ2-1, the complete variable domain is KAGVTQTPRYLIKTRGQQVTLSCSPISGHRSVSWYQQTPGQGLQFLFEYFSETQRNKGNFPGRFSGRQFSNSRSEMNVSTLELGDSALYLCASSLSRLAGGYYNEQFFGPGTRLTVL.

In nucleotides, the CDR3 is TGTGCCAGCAGCTTGGGACTAGCGGTTAATGAGCAGTTCTTC. It codes for CASSLGLAVNEQFF. This rearrangement joins TRBV4-2 to TRBJ2-1; 11 bases are shared with TRBD2. Germline V gene lookup returns CDR1 LGHNA and CDR2 YNFKEQ. The CDR3 loop spans 14 amino acids. Trimming at V came to 5 bases and at J to 7 bases, leaving 4 bases not matched to a gene.

The rearrangement uses TRBV20-1 and TRBJ2-1; 10 bases agree with TRBD2. CDR3 length: 12 residues. Germline CDR1 is DFQATT and CDR2 is SNEGSKA (reference sequence). Here the CDR3 DNA reads TGCAGCCCCCAGCGGGAGGGCCGTGAGCAGTTCTTC. It translates to CSPQREGREQFF.

V is TRBV7-6 and J is TRBJ1-3, with D hard to call. This CDR3 region has 16 residues. Germline CDR1 and CDR2: SGHVS and FNYEAQ. Between the trimmed V and J ends, which lost 1 base and 9 bases, there was a span of 19 bases. CDR3 in amino acids: CASSLGPHVSGSTIYF. In DNA form, the CDR3 reads TGTGCCAGCAGCTTAGGACCTCACGTCTCGGGGTCCACCATATATTTT.

The CDR3, as DNA: TGTGCCATCAGTGGGGACAGGGGGCCAACAATGGCTTTCTTT. Its translation: CAISGDRGPTMAFF. The chain links TRBV10-3 to TRBJ1-1; TRBD1 matches 12 bases. The CDR3 runs 14 residues. The ends lost 4 bases at V and 11 bases at J; junction bases unmatched: 8. CDR1 ENHRY and CDR2 SYGVKD come from the germline V gene.

This rearrangement joins TRBV9 to TRBJ2-3, with 7 bases aligning to TRBD2. V lost 0 bases to trimming and J lost 3 bases; unmatched junction nucleotides: 13. The CDR3 runs 18 residues. CDR1 is SGDLS and CDR2 is YYNGEE in the germline V gene. The CDR3 protein is CASSVEGFRGRRTDTQYF. In nucleotides, the CDR3 is TGTGCCAGCAGCGTAGAGGGATTTCGCGGGAGAAGGACAGATACGCAGTATTTT.

The chain has TRBV7-2 and TRBJ1-5; D is undetermined. This CDR3 comprises 13 residues. V lost 3 bases and J lost 3, with 6 bases in between. Looked up from germline, CDR1 is SGHTA and CDR2 is FQGNSA. CDR3 sequence (DNA): TGTGCCAGCAGCTTGATAGACAATCAGCCCCAGCATTTT. Translation gives CASSLIDNQPQHF.

The V and J genes are TRBV12-3 or TRBV12-4 and TRBJ2-1; D gene ambiguous. Trimming shortened V by 6 bases and J by 3 bases, and 3 bases separated the two germline ends. This CDR3 spans 11 amino acids. CDR3 bases: TGTGCCAGCAGGAGCTACAATGAGCAGTTCTTC. This gives the protein CASRSYNEQFF.

This chain joins TRBV19 and TRBJ2-7; D is uncertain. The V gene lost 3 bases and the J gene lost 5 bases, with 8 bases spanning the gap. CDR1 is LNHDA, CDR2 SQIVND, per germline (reference sequence). This CDR3 region has 12 residues. CDR3 amino acids: CASSMSTNEQYF. DNA of the CDR3: TGTGCCAGTAGTATGTCCACAAACGAGCAGTACTTC.

This clonotype has more than one count but fewer than ten. The V call is TRBV12-3 or TRBV12-4, the J call TRBJ1-2; the match to TRBD1 covers 7 bases. With V trimmed by 3 bases and J by 2 bases, 3 bases remained unmatched. This CDR3 region has 14 residues. DNA for the CDR3: TGTGCCAGCAGTTTGACAGGGACCAACTATGGCTACACCTTC. Its translation is CASSLTGTNYGYTF.

This clonotype was seen a single time. This chain connects TRBV29-1 to TRBJ1-2, with 7 bases identical to TRBD1. Germline V gene lookup returns CDR1 SQVTM and CDR2 ANQGSEA. This CDR3 is 12 amino acids long. The CDR3 DNA follows: TGCAGGATCCAGGGGGAGAAAGATGGCTACACCTTC. It codes for CRIQGEKDGYTF.

The V gene is TRBV9, the J gene TRBJ2-7; D call uncertain. The CDR3 spans 13 residues. V was shortened by 2 bases and J by 4 bases, with 10 bases between the two germline ends. The germline V gene encodes CDR1 SGDLS and CDR2 YYNGEE. The CDR3 coding sequence is TGTGCCAGCAGCGTGGGCTTGGGGTACGAGCAGTACTTC. Residues: CASSVGLGYEQYF.

V and J are TRBV12-3 or TRBV12-4 and TRBJ2-1; weak D call: TRBD2 (5 bases). The CDR3 spans 14 residues. V was cut by 5 bases and J by 0 bases, with 8 bases left in between. The CDR3 nucleotides read TGTGCCAGCAGTATCGGAGGCTCCTACAATGAGCAGTTCTTC. Its protein is CASSIGGSYNEQFF.

The chain carries TRBV29-1 and TRBJ2-5; 8 bases align to TRBD1. The trim removed 7 bases at V and 5 bases at J, leaving 9 bases unmatched. CDR1 is SQVTM, CDR2 ANQGSEA, per germline. This CDR3 has 13 residues. CDR3 loop: CSALRTGGETQYF. The CDR3 region has the DNA TGCAGCGCCCTCAGAACAGGGGGGGAGACCCAGTACTTC.

V gene TRBV10-2 combines with J gene TRBJ1-5; a weak D match, TRBD1 (6 bases). The germline V gene has CDR1 WSHSY and CDR2 SAAADI. This CDR3 is built from 14 residues. V was shortened by 4 bases and J by 4 bases, with 11 bases between the two germline ends. The CDR3 sequence is CASSGTAINQPQHF. The DNA of the CDR3 is TGCGCCAGCAGTGGGACAGCAATTAATCAGCCCCAGCATTTT.

The chain is built from TRBV12-3 or TRBV12-4 and TRBJ1-1, with D possibly TRBD1 on 6 matching bases. Trimming pared 2 bases from V and 2 bases from J, leaving 9 bases between. CDR3 length equals 14 residues. For the CDR3, the DNA is TGTGCCAGCAGTTTACTCAGGGGAAACACTGAAGCTTTCTTT. Amino acids: CASSLLRGNTEAFF.

The chain recombines TRBV15 with TRBJ2-1, with 9 positions matching TRBD2. The CDR3 contains 15 residues. After removal of 5 bases from V and 7 bases from J, the junction contained 9 bases not matched to a gene. The germline gives CDR1 LNHNV, CDR2 YYDKDF (reference sequence). In nucleotides, the CDR3 is TGTGCCACCAGCTCTACTACGCGGGAGGGGAATGAGCAGTTCTTC. Translating it yields CATSSTTREGNEQFF.

The V call is TRBV5-8, the J call TRBJ2-3; 10 positions agree with TRBD2. The CDR3 is 16 amino acids. The germline V gene has CDR1 SGHTS and CDR2 YDEGEE. Germline trimming cut 4 bases from V and 2 bases from J; bases unmatched to any gene: 7. The CDR3 loop reads CASSPEGLAVTDTQYF. CDR3 coding DNA: TGTGCCAGCAGCCCCGAAGGACTAGCGGTCACAGATACGCAGTATTTT.

The V call is TRBV30, the J call TRBJ2-5; possible D gene TRBD2, 6 bases. With 5 bases removed from V and 2 bases from J, the gap between germline ends came to 15 bases. Germline V CDR1 and CDR2: GTSNPN, SVGIG (reference sequence). CDR3 size: 14 residues. Here the CDR3 DNA reads TGTGCCTGGGGACCCGGAGGGACTCAAGAGACCCAGTACTTC. Amino acids: CAWGPGGTQETQYF.

This clonotype was picked up a small number of times. The rearrangement joins TRBV28 to TRBJ2-5; possible D gene TRBD2, 5 bases. Germline V gives CDR1 MDHEN, CDR2 SYDVKM. The germline V and J ends were trimmed by 3 bases and 1 base, with 12 bases remaining between them. The CDR3 is 15 amino acids. CDR3 sequence: CASSLARGLQETQYF. The CDR3 DNA reads TGTGCCAGCAGTTTGGCTCGGGGTCTCCAAGAGACCCAGTACTTC.

The chain joins TRBV2 to TRBJ2-4, with D possibly TRBD2 on 6 matching bases. The CDR3 covers 10 residues. Germline V gene sequence: CDR1 SNHLY, CDR2 FYNNEI. Trimming stripped 8 bases from V and 15 bases from J, with 14 bases between. In nucleotides, the CDR3 is TGTGCCAGCGGGTCAGCGGGCCCGTACTTC. It codes for CASGSAGPYF.

The chain uses TRBV30 and TRBJ2-1; D is ambiguous. This CDR3 comprises 11 residues. From germline, CDR1 is GTSNPN and CDR2 SVGIG (reference sequence). Trimming took 2 bases from V and 8 from J, leaving 7 bases between them. CDR3 DNA: TGTGCCTGGAGTTCGAACTATGAGCAGTTCTTC. Amino acid sequence: CAWSSNYEQFF. Looking up the rest from reference TRBV30 and TRBJ2-1 gives the full variable domain: SQTIHQWPATLVQPVGSPLSLECTVEGTSNPNLYWYRQAAGRGLQLLFYSVGIGQISSEVPQNLSASRPQDRQFILSSKKLLLSDSGFYLCAWSSNYEQFFGPGTRLTVL.

This chain joins TRBV6-6 and TRBJ1-1; D might be TRBD1 (5 bases). Germline CDR1 MNHNY, CDR2 SVGAGI (reference sequence). This CDR3 has 13 amino acids. V was shortened by 3 bases and J by 8 bases, with 13 bases between the two germline ends. In DNA form, the CDR3 reads TGTGCCAGCAGTTATTATGGGGGGGAAGAAGCTTTCTTT. It codes for CASSYYGGEEAFF.

This sequence joins TRBV29-1 and TRBJ1-1, with no clear D. CDR1 is SQVTM, CDR2 ANQGSEA, per germline. V dropped 5 bases and J dropped 10 bases, with 11 bases sitting between them. This CDR3 contains 10 residues. In DNA form, the CDR3 reads TGCAGCGTTCAGTCCTTCGGAGCTTTCTTT. It specifies CSVQSFGAFF.

The rearrangement links TRBV2 to TRBJ1-2; no reliable D call. Trimming shortened V by 4 bases and J by 4 bases, and 10 bases separated the two germline ends. The CDR3 has 13 amino acids. Per germline, CDR1 SNHLY and CDR2 FYNNEI. The CDR3 loop reads CASSGTDLYGYTF. As DNA, the CDR3 is TGTGCCAGCAGTGGTACGGACCTCTATGGCTACACCTTC.

The chain joins TRBV29-1 to TRBJ2-1, with 11 bases lining up with TRBD2. The CDR3 sequence is 15 residues long. J lost 0 bases, V lost 6 bases, and 4 bases had no gene match. Germline CDR1 reads SQVTM; CDR2 reads ANQGSEA. CDR3 in DNA: TGCAGCGTAAAGACTAGCGGGATCTCCTACAATGAGCAGTTCTTC. It codes for CSVKTSGISYNEQFF.

J is TRBJ2-3 and V is TRBV11-2; perhaps TRBD2 as D (5 bases). This CDR3 is built from 16 residues. The ends were cut back, 5 bases at V and 4 bases at J, with 19 bases in the middle. The germline gives CDR1 SGHAT, CDR2 FQNNGV. The CDR3, as DNA: TGTGCCAGCAGCCTCTACCGGACTTCAAACTCAGATACGCAGTATTTT. Its protein is CASSLYRTSNSDTQYF.